These 5 T cell receptor beta chains originate from one sample sequenced in a study of CD8 T cells in Susac syndrome. The RNA input was about 0.5 to 1 ug, and it was reverse transcribed with random hexamers. TCRdb independently ran MiXCR on the immunoSEQ multiplex PCR reads; one entry per CDR3 protein. In the table there are 170,000 or so distinct CDR3 sequences, 90% to 97% of which are singletons. Material: CD4+ T cells from PBMCs. The receptors were gathered from a human donor with Susac syndrome.

The CDR3 is CASSAAGETQYF. CDR3 nucleotide sequence: TGTGCCAGCAGCGCCGCGGGGGAGACCCAGTACTTC. This chain uses TRBV9 with TRBJ2-5; D perhaps matches TRBD2 (6 bases). CDR3 length: 12 amino acids. Looked up from germline, CDR1 is SGDLS and CDR2 is YYNGEE. V was trimmed by 3 bases and J by 5 bases, leaving 8 bases between them.

The chain has TRBV7-2 and TRBJ2-3, with 14 nucleotides matching TRBD2. CDR1 is SGHTA, CDR2 FQGNSA, per germline. This CDR3 has 17 amino acids. V shed 5 bases and J 6 bases; nucleotides not matched to a gene: 10. The CDR3 is CASSLQTSGRVPDTQYF. Written as DNA, the CDR3 is TGTGCCAGCAGCCTACAGACTAGCGGGAGGGTTCCGGATACGCAGTATTTT.

The gene calls are TRBV12-3 or TRBV12-4 and TRBJ1-5; D is uncertain. V dropped 5 bases and J dropped 4 bases, with 12 bases sitting between them. The CDR3 is made up of 14 amino acids. The CDR3 nucleotides are TGTGCCAGCAGTGCTAACAGACCGAATCAGCCCCAGCATTTT. It is translated as CASSANRPNQPQHF.

The gene calls are TRBV12-3 or TRBV12-4 and TRBJ2-5; tentative D call: TRBD2 (6 bases). With 2 bases removed from V and 10 bases from J, the gap between germline ends came to 20 bases. The CDR3 is 15 residues long. The CDR3 DNA is TGTGCCAGCAGTTTAAGAGTTACGGGGGAAAGCGGCCAGTACTTC. This codes for CASSLRVTGESGQYF.

The chain combines TRBV30 with TRBJ2-7; the D gene could be TRBD1 or TRBD2 (5 bases each). Germline V gene sequence: CDR1 GTSNPN, CDR2 SVGIG (reference sequence). The CDR3 is 13 residues long. Trimming removed 3 bases from V and 6 bases from J, with 15 bases in between. The CDR3 DNA reads as TGTGCCTGGAGCCAGGGACCTAGCCGCGAGCAGTACTTC. Amino acid sequence: CAWSQGPSREQYF.